The rows below give T cell receptor beta chains drawn from one sample of a study of regulatory T cells in long-lasting Graves disease. One entry per CDR3 protein, called by TCRdb with MiXCR from the multiplex PCR reads. The sample consists of roughly 260,000 distinct CDR3 sequences, approximately 18% of them appearing once. These same records also appear under a second study, on T cells in Graves' hyperthyroidism and ophthalmopathy.

The source material was peripheral blood mononuclear cells (PBMCs), sampled at new diagnosis, from a patient treated with antithyroid drugs. The receptors were gathered from a woman aged 25 to 39 with Graves disease. CDR3s include the opening cysteine and the closing phenylalanine or tryptophan. The order of the fields is J gene, D gene, V gene, clone size, CDR3 DNA, CDR3 protein. D genes are given only for firm matches. Clone size is given for some rows only: seen once, a few or many times, or a class if the clone is expanded.

j_call: TRBJ1-2; d_call: TRBD1; v_call: TRBV6-1; clone_size: few; cdr3_nt: TGTGCCAGCAGAGACAGGGGATCGAGCACCTTC; cdr3_aa: CASRDRGSSTF
j_call: TRBJ1-2; d_call: -; v_call: TRBV29-1; clone_size: few; cdr3_nt: TGCAGCGGTCTAGACAGAGGGGGGTATGGCTACACCTTC; cdr3_aa: CSGLDRGGYGYTF
j_call: TRBJ1-3; d_call: -; v_call: TRBV5-1; clone_size: many; cdr3_nt: TGCGCCAGCAGCTACGGGACGGTACGAAACACCATATATTTT; cdr3_aa: CASSYGTVRNTIYF
j_call: TRBJ1-4; d_call: TRBD1; v_call: TRBV19; clone_size: -; cdr3_nt: TGTGCCAGTACCATAAGGATTCCAGGGGGTATTAATGAAAAACTGTTTTTT; cdr3_aa: CASTIRIPGGINEKLFF
j_call: TRBJ2-1; d_call: TRBD2; v_call: TRBV5-1; clone_size: -; cdr3_nt: TGCGCCAGCAGCAAGGGACTAGCGGGAGGGGATGAGCAGTTCTTC; cdr3_aa: CASSKGLAGGDEQFF
j_call: TRBJ1-1; d_call: -; v_call: TRBV12-3/TRBV12-4; clone_size: -; cdr3_nt: TGTGCCAGCAGTCGCAGGGGTTGGGCTGAAGCTTTCTTT; cdr3_aa: CASSRRGWAEAFF
j_call: TRBJ2-7; d_call: TRBD1; v_call: TRBV20-1; clone_size: many; cdr3_nt: TGCAGTGCTAGAGTACAGGGGGCTAGTTGGGGGCAGTACTTC; cdr3_aa: CSARVQGASWGQYF
j_call: TRBJ2-4; d_call: TRBD2; v_call: TRBV7-2; clone_size: -; cdr3_nt: TGTGCCAGCAGCTCAAGGACTAGCGGGGGGGGAGGGGCCAAAAACATTCAGTACTTC; cdr3_aa: CASSSRTSGGGGAKNIQYF
j_call: TRBJ2-5; d_call: -; v_call: TRBV28; clone_size: -; cdr3_nt: TGTGCCAGCAGTCCACCCCCTCAGAGTGCCCAAGAGACCCAGTACTTC; cdr3_aa: CASSPPPQSAQETQYF
j_call: TRBJ2-7; d_call: -; v_call: TRBV2; clone_size: many; cdr3_nt: TGTGCCAGCAGGAGGACAGAGGGTCGAGGCGAGCAGTACTTC; cdr3_aa: CASRRTEGRGEQYF
j_call: TRBJ2-2; d_call: TRBD2; v_call: TRBV9; clone_size: few; cdr3_nt: TGTGCCAGCAGCGCCTCAGCGGGGGCGAACACCGGGGAGCTGTTTTTT; cdr3_aa: CASSASAGANTGELFF
j_call: TRBJ1-1; d_call: -; v_call: TRBV10-3; clone_size: many; cdr3_nt: TGTGCCATCAGTGAGTCGGAGGCTGAAGCTTTCTTT; cdr3_aa: CAISESEAEAFF
j_call: TRBJ1-6; d_call: TRBD1; v_call: TRBV27; clone_size: many; cdr3_nt: TGTGCCAGCAGTTCCTCGGGACAGGGAAATTCACCCCTCCACTTT; cdr3_aa: CASSSSGQGNSPLHF
j_call: TRBJ2-5; d_call: -; v_call: TRBV4-1; clone_size: few; cdr3_nt: TGCGCCAGCAGCCAAGGCGGGCTATACCAAGAGACCCAGTACTTC; cdr3_aa: CASSQGGLYQETQYF
j_call: TRBJ2-5; d_call: -; v_call: TRBV2; clone_size: many; cdr3_nt: TGTGCCAGCGGTCTAACCGGGGGGACCCAGTACTTC; cdr3_aa: CASGLTGGTQYF
j_call: TRBJ2-7; d_call: -; v_call: TRBV5-4; clone_size: -; cdr3_nt: TGTGCCAGCAGGTGGGGTGGGGGGCGGTACGAGCAGTACTTC; cdr3_aa: CASRWGGGRYEQYF
j_call: TRBJ2-6; d_call: -; v_call: TRBV9; clone_size: -; cdr3_nt: TGTGCCAGCAGCGAGGGGCCCTCCACTGGGGCCAACGTCCTGACTTTC; cdr3_aa: CASSEGPSTGANVLTF
j_call: TRBJ2-7; d_call: -; v_call: TRBV3-1; clone_size: once; cdr3_nt: TGTGCCAGCAGCCCCCCTCGGGGCAGGGGTTACGAGCAGTACTTC; cdr3_aa: CASSPPRGRGYEQYF
j_call: TRBJ2-2; d_call: -; v_call: TRBV5-1; clone_size: many; cdr3_nt: TGCGCCAGCAGCAGGAAACAGGGAGGGGACACCGGGGAGCTGTTTTTT; cdr3_aa: CASSRKQGGDTGELFF
j_call: TRBJ1-2; d_call: TRBD1; v_call: TRBV7-2; clone_size: many; cdr3_nt: TGTGCCAGCAGCTTAGGAGGGACAGGTGGTCGCGGCTACACCTTC; cdr3_aa: CASSLGGTGGRGYTF
j_call: TRBJ1-2; d_call: -; v_call: TRBV4-1; clone_size: many; cdr3_nt: TGTGCCAGCAGCCAAGAACCGAGCTCCTATGGCTACACCTTC; cdr3_aa: CASSQEPSSYGYTF
j_call: TRBJ2-7; d_call: TRBD1; v_call: TRBV10-3; clone_size: many; cdr3_nt: TGTGCCATCAGTGAGGACAGGGGGTCTAGCTACGAGCAGTACTTC; cdr3_aa: CAISEDRGSSYEQYF
j_call: TRBJ2-6; d_call: TRBD1; v_call: TRBV20-1; clone_size: many; cdr3_nt: TGCAGTGCTAGACCGGGACAGGGGGCATTGACTCCCAACTCTGGGGCCAACGTCCTGACTTTC; cdr3_aa: CSARPGQGALTPNSGANVLTF
j_call: TRBJ2-3; d_call: -; v_call: TRBV12-3/TRBV12-4; clone_size: many; cdr3_nt: TGTGCCAGCGTGGACGGCCGAGATACGCAGTATTTT; cdr3_aa: CASVDGRDTQYF
j_call: TRBJ2-3; d_call: -; v_call: TRBV6-1; clone_size: -; cdr3_nt: TGTGCCAGCAGCAAACCCTGGGACCGCGCCGTTTTAGATACGCAGTATTTT; cdr3_aa: CASSKPWDRAVLDTQYF
j_call: TRBJ2-7; d_call: TRBD2; v_call: TRBV7-9; clone_size: many; cdr3_nt: TGTGCCAGCAGGACTAGCGGGCCGTCCTACGAGCAGTACTTC; cdr3_aa: CASRTSGPSYEQYF
j_call: TRBJ2-3; d_call: -; v_call: TRBV29-1; clone_size: many; cdr3_nt: TGCAGCGCCGCAGGGAGACTCACAGATACGCAGTATTTT; cdr3_aa: CSAAGRLTDTQYF
j_call: TRBJ1-6; d_call: -; v_call: TRBV24-1; clone_size: many; cdr3_nt: TGTGCCACCAGTGATTTGTTGAGGGATAATTCACCCCTCCACTTT; cdr3_aa: CATSDLLRDNSPLHF
j_call: TRBJ1-2; d_call: -; v_call: TRBV6-1; clone_size: many; cdr3_nt: TGTGCCAGCAGTGAACTGGCGGCTACCCTCTATGGCTACACCTTC; cdr3_aa: CASSELAATLYGYTF
j_call: TRBJ1-3; d_call: -; v_call: TRBV10-3; clone_size: -; cdr3_nt: TGTGCCACAGGACAGAGCAAAAACACCATATATTTT; cdr3_aa: CATGQSKNTIYF
j_call: TRBJ1-5; d_call: -; v_call: TRBV27; clone_size: many; cdr3_nt: TGTGCCGCGGGCCTTATAGGCAATCAGCCCCAGCATTTT; cdr3_aa: CAAGLIGNQPQHF
j_call: TRBJ2-7; d_call: -; v_call: TRBV5-6; clone_size: many; cdr3_nt: TGTGCCAGCAGCTTGGCTCCCACTTCCTACGAGCAGTACTTC; cdr3_aa: CASSLAPTSYEQYF
j_call: TRBJ2-3; d_call: -; v_call: TRBV11-3; clone_size: many; cdr3_nt: TGTGCCAGCAGCTTAGACCAGGCCAGCACAGATACGCAGTATTTT; cdr3_aa: CASSLDQASTDTQYF
j_call: TRBJ1-2; d_call: -; v_call: TRBV20-1; clone_size: many; cdr3_nt: TGCAGTGCCCCAGGCTGGGGGGCCTATGGCTACACCTTC; cdr3_aa: CSAPGWGAYGYTF
j_call: TRBJ2-1; d_call: TRBD1; v_call: TRBV5-5; clone_size: -; cdr3_nt: TGTGCCAGCAGCCCCCGGGACAGGGCGAATGAGCAGTTCTTC; cdr3_aa: CASSPRDRANEQFF
j_call: TRBJ1-2; d_call: TRBD1; v_call: TRBV11-3; clone_size: many; cdr3_nt: TGTGCCAGCAGCCAAGGGGGCTTTATCTATGGCTACACCTTC; cdr3_aa: CASSQGGFIYGYTF
j_call: TRBJ1-1; d_call: -; v_call: TRBV3-1; clone_size: many; cdr3_nt: TGTGCCAGCAGCCCGCTGACCCTCCGCCAAGCTTTCTTT; cdr3_aa: CASSPLTLRQAFF
j_call: TRBJ1-3; d_call: -; v_call: TRBV6-1; clone_size: many; cdr3_nt: TGTGCCAGCAGTGGCCACAGGTCTGGAAACACCATATATTTT; cdr3_aa: CASSGHRSGNTIYF
j_call: TRBJ2-7; d_call: TRBD2; v_call: TRBV3-1; clone_size: few; cdr3_nt: TGTGCCAGCAGCCAGGGCGGGGGGCCCTACGAGCAGTACTTC; cdr3_aa: CASSQGGGPYEQYF
j_call: TRBJ2-1; d_call: -; v_call: TRBV5-1; clone_size: many; cdr3_nt: TGCGCCAGCAGCTCTGACAGACAACTAGGGGATGAGCAGTTCTTC; cdr3_aa: CASSSDRQLGDEQFF
j_call: TRBJ1-5; d_call: -; v_call: TRBV19; clone_size: many; cdr3_nt: TGTGCCAGTAGTGCCACCTCGACAGTACGGGTAGTCAATCAGCCCCAGCATTTT; cdr3_aa: CASSATSTVRVVNQPQHF
j_call: TRBJ2-5; d_call: -; v_call: TRBV11-2; clone_size: -; cdr3_nt: TGTGCCAGCAGCGCCCGGGGTATGGAGACCCAGTACTTC; cdr3_aa: CASSARGMETQYF
j_call: TRBJ1-2; d_call: -; v_call: TRBV20-1; clone_size: many; cdr3_nt: TGCAGTGCTAGAGATCCGATCGCGTTACACTATGGCTACACCTTC; cdr3_aa: CSARDPIALHYGYTF
j_call: TRBJ2-3; d_call: -; v_call: TRBV12-3/TRBV12-4; clone_size: many; cdr3_nt: TGTGCCAGCACCCCGGATAGAGATACGCAGTATTTT; cdr3_aa: CASTPDRDTQYF
j_call: TRBJ2-1; d_call: TRBD2; v_call: TRBV7-2; clone_size: -; cdr3_nt: TGTGCCAGCAGCTTAGCGCTATTTAGACTAGCGGGGAATGAGCAGTTCTTC; cdr3_aa: CASSLALFRLAGNEQFF
j_call: TRBJ1-4; d_call: TRBD1; v_call: TRBV20-1; clone_size: many; cdr3_nt: TGCAGTGCTAGAGATCGGGACAGGCCGGCAACTAATGAAAAACTGTTTTTT; cdr3_aa: CSARDRDRPATNEKLFF
j_call: TRBJ1-2; d_call: TRBD1; v_call: TRBV5-1; clone_size: few; cdr3_nt: TGCGCCAGCAGCTCATCCGGGACAGGAGGCTACACCTTC; cdr3_aa: CASSSSGTGGYTF
j_call: TRBJ1-2; d_call: -; v_call: TRBV20-1; clone_size: many; cdr3_nt: TGCAGTGCTACTGGGGCAGCTAACTATGGCTACACCTTC; cdr3_aa: CSATGAANYGYTF
j_call: TRBJ1-5; d_call: TRBD1; v_call: TRBV12-5; clone_size: many; cdr3_nt: TGTGCTAGTGGTTTGGTAGGGGACAGGAGGTCTCACCAGCCCCAGCATTTT; cdr3_aa: CASGLVGDRRSHQPQHF
j_call: TRBJ2-2; d_call: -; v_call: TRBV4-1; clone_size: few; cdr3_nt: TGCGCCAGCAGCCAAGGATATGGGGGTAAAGGCGGGGAGCTGTTTTTT; cdr3_aa: CASSQGYGGKGGELFF
j_call: TRBJ1-2; d_call: TRBD1; v_call: TRBV5-1; clone_size: many; cdr3_nt: TGCGCCAGCAGCTTGGGGACAGGTCCTAACTATGGCTACACCTTC; cdr3_aa: CASSLGTGPNYGYTF
j_call: TRBJ2-1; d_call: TRBD2; v_call: TRBV2; clone_size: -; cdr3_nt: TGTGCCAGCAGTGAAGTCAGCGGGGGGGCTATAGGAAATGAGCAGTTCTTC; cdr3_aa: CASSEVSGGAIGNEQFF
j_call: TRBJ1-5; d_call: -; v_call: TRBV12-3/TRBV12-4; clone_size: many; cdr3_nt: TGTGCCAGCAGTTTGGGAATCACTCAGCCCCAGCATTTT; cdr3_aa: CASSLGITQPQHF
j_call: TRBJ1-6; d_call: -; v_call: TRBV2; clone_size: many; cdr3_nt: TGTGCCAGCAGGATAGACGGGACTTTTCCACCCCTCCACTTT; cdr3_aa: CASRIDGTFPPLHF